Here is one T cell receptor (beta chain) with its context. Its antigen is not known. Germline CDR1 SGHRS, CDR2 YFSETQ. J lost 4 bases, V lost 4 bases, and 12 bases had no gene match. The CDR3 runs to 16 residues. Profiling relied on immunoSEQ multiplex PCR, and the TCRdb table lists in-frame clones only, not all of them. The sample records under 85,000 clones, less than 85% being singletons. The sample belongs to a study of OX40 agonist ivuxolimab in advanced cancers. Study at large: Patients were infused with ivuxolimab every 2 weeks at 0.01 to 10 mg/kg. Dose-escalation patients were diagnosed with hepatocellular carcinoma, melanoma, renal cell cancer or head and neck cancer.

General study findings and limits: Relative to CD4+ cells, CD8+ T cells on average had more expanded clones.

A history of autoimmune disease or systemic immunosuppression excluded patients. Sequences were derived from CD4+ or CD8+ T cells sorted from blood, sampled in a trial of the OX40 agonist ivuxolimab. The chain is built from TRBV5-1 and TRBJ2-5; 8 bases fit TRBD1. The sequence was collected from an adult with an advanced solid tumor such as melanoma, head and neck, liver or kidney cancer. CDR3 DNA: TGCGCCAGCAGCCCGCCCGGCAGGGGGCATAGAGAGACCCAGTACTTC. It yields the protein CASSPPGRGHRETQYF.